The 21 T cell receptor beta chains in this list originate from one sample, sequenced in a study of blood T cell repertoires in COVID-19. The method was immunoSEQ multiplex PCR; TCRdb's version includes in-frame clones alone and lacks a portion of them. The table records about 150,000 clones, around 81% of them present only once. Sequencing was performed on peripheral blood. The receptors were sampled from a man between 70 and 80 years old with active or convalescent COVID-19.

This chain uses TRBV7-9 with TRBJ1-5; a weak D match, TRBD1 (5 bases). Between the trimmed V and J ends, which lost 0 bases and 1 base, there was a span of 10 bases. The CDR3 contains 16 residues. Germline V gene sequence: CDR1 SEHNR, CDR2 FQNEAQ (reference sequence). CDR3 region: CASSLAGGRSNQPQHF. The CDR3 coding sequence is TGTGCCAGCAGCTTAGCGGGGGGTCGGAGCAATCAGCCCCAGCATTTT.

The V call is TRBV14, the J call TRBJ2-5, with 7 bases that match TRBD1. CDR3 size: 14 residues. The V gene end was trimmed by 6 bases and the J gene end by 4 bases; junction bases not matched to a gene: 8. Germline loops: CDR1 SGHDN, CDR2 FVKESK. CDR3 DNA sequence: TGTGCCAGCAGTTACGGACAGGTTGTAGAGACCCAGTACTTC. Encoded protein: CASSYGQVVETQYF. Together with reference TRBV14 and TRBJ2-5, the CDR3 gives the full variable domain: EAGVTQFPSHSVIEKGQTVTLRCDPISGHDNLYWYRRVMGKEIKFLLHFVKESKQDESGMPNNRFLAERTGGTYSTLKVQPAELEDSGVYFCASSYGQVVETQYFGPGTRLLVL.

A word on this clone: With a much larger clone just one base away, this may be a read error. CDR3 DNA: TGTGCCGGCAGTTTAGCGGGAGTGAACAATGAGCAGTTCTTC. Its translation: CAGSLAGVNNEQFF. This sequence joins TRBV25-1 and TRBJ2-1; 9 positions match TRBD2. Germline CDR1 MGHDK, CDR2 SYGVNS. This CDR3 region has 14 residues.

V and J are TRBV10-2 and TRBJ2-3; 7 bases are shared with TRBD2. Germline lookup yields CDR1 WSHSY and CDR2 SAAADI. The junction had 4 bases not matched to a gene; V was cut back by 7 bases and J by 0 bases. The CDR3 totals 14 residues. CDR3 in DNA: TGCGCCAGCAAGGGAGCGGGGAGCACAGATACGCAGTATTTT. Translated: CASKGAGSTDTQYF.

The J gene is TRBJ2-3, the V gene TRBV6-4; D is possibly TRBD1 (5 bases). Trimming took 4 bases from V and 2 from J, leaving 10 bases between them. Germline values: CDR1 MRHNA, CDR2 SNTAGT. The CDR3 sequence is 14 residues long. CDR3 coding DNA: TGTGCCAGCAGTGTAGGGGCCAACACAGATACGCAGTATTTT. It yields the protein CASSVGANTDTQYF.

The chain employs TRBV7-9 and TRBJ1-3, with a tentative D call TRBD1 (5 bases). Germline V gene lookup returns CDR1 SEHNR and CDR2 FQNEAQ (reference sequence). The ends were cut back, 2 bases at V and 1 base at J, with 12 bases in the middle. CDR3 length: 16 amino acids. CDR3 residues: CASSLLGHPSGNTIYF. The CDR3 coding sequence is TGTGCCAGCAGCTTATTAGGACACCCTTCTGGAAACACCATATATTTT.

The chain combines TRBV11-2 with TRBJ2-3, with 9 nucleotides matching TRBD2. V lost 2 bases, J lost 3 bases, and 6 bases stayed unmatched. Germline CDR1 is SGHAT and CDR2 is FQNNGV. The CDR3 runs to 16 residues. The CDR3 DNA is TGTGCCAGCAGCTTACAAGCGGGAGGACAGACAGATACGCAGTATTTT. This gives the protein CASSLQAGGQTDTQYF.

The V and J genes are TRBV29-1 and TRBJ1-4, with 9 positions matching TRBD1. V lost 6 bases and J lost 8; bases outside the gene matches: 10. CDR1 and CDR2 from the germline V gene are SQVTM and ANQGSEA. CDR3 length equals 14 residues. CDR3 amino acids: CSVLLDRGYEKLFF. The CDR3 DNA reads TGCAGCGTCCTACTGGACAGGGGTTACGAAAAACTGTTTTTT.

The rearrangement joins TRBV5-6 to TRBJ1-2; no clear D. V was shortened by 0 bases and J by 4 bases, with 10 bases between the two germline ends. This CDR3 spans 14 amino acids. The germline CDR1 and CDR2 sequences are SGHDT and YYEEEE. This CDR3 is CASSLGARGYGYTF. The CDR3, as DNA: TGTGCCAGCAGCTTGGGAGCCCGCGGCTATGGCTACACCTTC.

The chain is built from TRBV20-1 and TRBJ1-4, with a tentative D call TRBD1 (6 bases). The CDR3 has 15 amino acids. CDR1 and CDR2 (germline): DFQATT, SNEGSKA (reference sequence). The ends were cut back, 6 bases at V and 0 bases at J, with 14 bases in the middle. The CDR3 loop reads CSASTGFTTNEKLFF. The CDR3 bases are TGCAGTGCCAGTACAGGGTTTACAACTAATGAAAAACTGTTTTTT.

The DNA of the CDR3 is TGCAGCGTTGAGCTTCAGGGAAGGGGTCAGCCCCAGCATTTT. Translated: CSVELQGRGQPQHF. The chain carries TRBV29-1 and TRBJ1-5; D is perhaps TRBD1 (5 bases). Germline lookup yields CDR1 SQVTM and CDR2 ANQGSEA. This CDR3 is 14 amino acids long. Trimming took 3 bases from V and 6 from J, leaving 15 bases between them.

V and J are TRBV7-8 and TRBJ1-2; TRBD1 aligns across 8 bases. Germline trimming cut 4 bases from V and 4 bases from J; bases unmatched to any gene: 8. Germline lookup yields CDR1 SGHVS and CDR2 FQNEAQ. This CDR3 has 15 amino acids. The CDR3 protein is CASSYYQGAGYGYTF. In DNA form, the CDR3 reads TGTGCCAGCAGCTATTATCAGGGGGCAGGCTATGGCTACACCTTC. Complete variable domain (other parts from reference TRBV7-8 and TRBJ1-2): GAGVSQSPRYKVAKRGQDVALRCDPISGHVSLFWYQQALGQGPEFLTYFQNEAQLDKSGLPSDRFFAERPEGSVSTLKIQRTQQEDSAVYLCASSYYQGAGYGYTFGSGTRLTVV.

The chain is built from TRBV3-1 (or the pseudogene TRBV3-2) and TRBJ2-2, with 7 bases lining up with TRBD1. Trimming removed 2 bases from V and 7 bases from J; junction bases left unmatched: 7. The CDR3 is 15 amino acids. The germline V gene has CDR1 LGHDT and CDR2 YNNKEL (reference sequence). CDR3 in DNA: TGTGCCAGCAGCCAACTTGACAGGGCCGGCGGGGAGCTGTTTTTT. Translation: CASSQLDRAGGELFF.

The rearrangement links TRBV6-2 or TRBV6-3 to TRBJ1-1; tentative D call: TRBD1 (5 bases). Germline V gene data show CDR1 as MNHEY and CDR2 as SVGEGT. With 5 bases removed from V and 1 base from J, the gap between germline ends came to 11 bases. The CDR3 runs to 14 residues. The CDR3 spells CASSTGPTNTEAFF. The CDR3 DNA reads as TGTGCCAGCAGTACAGGACCGACGAACACTGAAGCTTTCTTT.

The V gene is TRBV18, the J gene TRBJ2-1; TRBD1 aligns across 7 bases. Germline-derived CDR1 and CDR2 are KGHSH and LQKENI. There are 14 residues in the CDR3. The junction had 7 bases not matched to a gene; V was cut back by 3 bases and J by 8 bases. The CDR3 sequence: CASSPQTGMHEQFF. CDR3 in DNA: TGTGCCAGCTCACCTCAGACAGGGATGCATGAGCAGTTCTTC.

The V gene is TRBV27, the J gene TRBJ2-1, with D perhaps TRBD1 (6 bases). CDR1 MNHEY and CDR2 SMNVEV come from the germline V gene (reference sequence). This CDR3 spans 14 amino acids. The germline V and J ends were trimmed by 3 bases and 2 bases, with 8 bases remaining between them. CDR3 DNA: TGTGCCAGCAGTTTTAACAGGGCCTACAATGAGCAGTTCTTC. Translation gives CASSFNRAYNEQFF.

This sequence joins TRBV24-1 and TRBJ1-3; tentatively, D is TRBD1 (5 bases). From germline, CDR1 is KGHDR and CDR2 SFDVKD. V was clipped by 4 bases and J by 0 bases, with 12 bases between them. The CDR3 loop spans 16 amino acids. The CDR3 DNA is TGTGCCACCAGTGAACAGGACGGATTCTCTGGAAACACCATATATTTT. Translated: CATSEQDGFSGNTIYF.

The chain uses TRBV12-3 or TRBV12-4 and TRBJ2-1; weak D call: TRBD1 (5 bases). The CDR3 has 13 residues. V gave up 2 bases and J gave up 5 bases, with 7 bases separating them. Written as DNA, the CDR3 is TGTGCCAGCAGTTTACTAGGGGACAATGAGCAGTTCTTC. It specifies CASSLLGDNEQFF.

The V gene is TRBV19, the J gene TRBJ1-5, with a tentative D call TRBD1 (6 bases). The germline V and J ends were trimmed by 3 bases and 2 bases, with 11 bases remaining between them. The CDR3 spans 15 residues. Germline V gene lookup returns CDR1 LNHDA and CDR2 SQIVND (reference sequence). CDR3 sequence: CASSIPPGGNQPQHF. The CDR3 nucleotides read TGTGCCAGTAGTATTCCTCCAGGGGGCAATCAGCCCCAGCATTTT.

V usage is TRBV2 and J usage is TRBJ1-1; D unclear. The V gene lost 4 bases and the J gene lost 3 bases, with 9 bases spanning the gap. From germline, CDR1 is SNHLY and CDR2 FYNNEI. The length of the CDR3 is 13 residues. The chain's CDR3 is CASSARRDTEAFF. In DNA form, the CDR3 reads TGTGCCAGCAGTGCTAGGAGGGACACTGAAGCTTTCTTT.

The chain carries TRBV7-2 and TRBJ2-7; TRBD2 aligns across 7 bases. Germline-derived CDR1 and CDR2 are SGHTA and FQGNSA. With 3 bases clipped from V and 0 bases from J, the junction kept 8 bases outside the gene matches. This CDR3 comprises 16 residues. CDR3 sequence: CASSFKTWGGSYEQYF. For the CDR3, the DNA is TGTGCCAGCAGCTTTAAGACGTGGGGGGGCTCCTACGAGCAGTACTTC.